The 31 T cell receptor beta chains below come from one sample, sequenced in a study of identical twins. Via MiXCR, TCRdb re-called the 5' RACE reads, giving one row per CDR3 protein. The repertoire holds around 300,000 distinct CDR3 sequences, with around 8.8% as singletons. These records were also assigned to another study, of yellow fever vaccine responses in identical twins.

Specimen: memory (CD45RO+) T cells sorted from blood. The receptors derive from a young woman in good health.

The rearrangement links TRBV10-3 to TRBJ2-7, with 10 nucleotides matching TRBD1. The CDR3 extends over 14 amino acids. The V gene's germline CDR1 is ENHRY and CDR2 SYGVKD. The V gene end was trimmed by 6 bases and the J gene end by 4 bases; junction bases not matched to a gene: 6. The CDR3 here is CAISEGQGFYEQYF. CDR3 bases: TGTGCCATCAGCGAGGGACAGGGGTTTTACGAGCAGTACTTC.

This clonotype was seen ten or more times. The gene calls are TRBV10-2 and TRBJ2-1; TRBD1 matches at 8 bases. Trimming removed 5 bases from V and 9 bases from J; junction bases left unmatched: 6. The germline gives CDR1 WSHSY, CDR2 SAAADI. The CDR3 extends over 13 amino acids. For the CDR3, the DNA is TGCGCCAGCAGTCCCCAGGGGGCACTTGAGCAGTTCTTC. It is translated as CASSPQGALEQFF.

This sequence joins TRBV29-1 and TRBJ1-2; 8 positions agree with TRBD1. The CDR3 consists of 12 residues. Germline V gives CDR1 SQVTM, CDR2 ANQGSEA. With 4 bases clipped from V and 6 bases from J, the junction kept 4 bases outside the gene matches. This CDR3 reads CSVVQGVHGYTF. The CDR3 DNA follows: TGCAGCGTTGTACAGGGGGTGCATGGCTACACCTTC.

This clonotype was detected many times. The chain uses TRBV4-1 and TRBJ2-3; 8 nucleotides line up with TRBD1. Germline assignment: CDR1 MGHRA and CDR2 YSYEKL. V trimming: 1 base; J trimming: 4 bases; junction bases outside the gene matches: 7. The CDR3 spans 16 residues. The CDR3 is CASSQVVQGVPDTQYF. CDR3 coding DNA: TGCGCCAGCAGCCAAGTCGTACAGGGGGTCCCAGATACGCAGTATTTT.

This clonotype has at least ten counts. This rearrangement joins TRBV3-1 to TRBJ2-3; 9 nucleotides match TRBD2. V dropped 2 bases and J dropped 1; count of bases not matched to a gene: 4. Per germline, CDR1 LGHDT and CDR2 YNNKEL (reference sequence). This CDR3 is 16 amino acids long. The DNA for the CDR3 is TGTGCCAGCAGCCAAACATTAGCGGGGGGCACAGATACGCAGTATTTT. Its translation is CASSQTLAGGTDTQYF.

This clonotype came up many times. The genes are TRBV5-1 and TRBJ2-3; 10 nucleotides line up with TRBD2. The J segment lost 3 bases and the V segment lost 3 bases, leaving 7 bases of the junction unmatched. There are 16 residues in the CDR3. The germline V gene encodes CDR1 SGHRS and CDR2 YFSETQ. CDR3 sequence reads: CASSSSSGSGTDTQYF. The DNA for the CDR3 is TGCGCCAGCAGCTCGTCTAGCGGGAGCGGTACAGATACGCAGTATTTT.

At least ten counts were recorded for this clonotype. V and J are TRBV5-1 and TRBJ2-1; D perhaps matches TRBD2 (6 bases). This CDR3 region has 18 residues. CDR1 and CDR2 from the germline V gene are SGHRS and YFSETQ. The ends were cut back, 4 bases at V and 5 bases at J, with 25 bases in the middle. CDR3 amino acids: CASSPGRAGLGIDNEQFF. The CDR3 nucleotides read TGCGCCAGCAGCCCCGGGCGAGCGGGCTTAGGAATAGACAATGAGCAGTTCTTC.

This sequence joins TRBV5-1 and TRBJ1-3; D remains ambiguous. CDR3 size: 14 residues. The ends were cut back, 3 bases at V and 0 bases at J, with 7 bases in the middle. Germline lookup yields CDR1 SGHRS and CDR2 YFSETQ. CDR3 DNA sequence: TGCGCCAGCAGCTCCGCCGGCTCTGGAAACACCATATATTTT. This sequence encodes CASSSAGSGNTIYF.

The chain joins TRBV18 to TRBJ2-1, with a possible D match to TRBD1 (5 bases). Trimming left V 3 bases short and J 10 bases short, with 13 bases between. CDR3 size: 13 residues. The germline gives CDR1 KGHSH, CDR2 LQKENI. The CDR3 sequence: CASSPDNSGEQFF. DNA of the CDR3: TGTGCCAGCTCACCCGATAACTCAGGGGAGCAGTTCTTC.

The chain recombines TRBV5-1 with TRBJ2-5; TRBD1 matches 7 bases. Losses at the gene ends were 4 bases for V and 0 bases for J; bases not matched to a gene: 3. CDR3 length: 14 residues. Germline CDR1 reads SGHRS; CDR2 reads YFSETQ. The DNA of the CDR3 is TGCGCCAGCAGCCGGGGACAGTACCAAGAGACCCAGTACTTC. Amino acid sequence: CASSRGQYQETQYF.

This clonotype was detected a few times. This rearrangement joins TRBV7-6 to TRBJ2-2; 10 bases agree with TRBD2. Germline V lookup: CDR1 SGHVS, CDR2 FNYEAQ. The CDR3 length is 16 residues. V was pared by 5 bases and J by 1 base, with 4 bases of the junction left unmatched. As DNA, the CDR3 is TGTGCCAGCAGCCAACTAGCGGGGAAGAACACCGGGGAGCTGTTTTTT. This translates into CASSQLAGKNTGELFF.

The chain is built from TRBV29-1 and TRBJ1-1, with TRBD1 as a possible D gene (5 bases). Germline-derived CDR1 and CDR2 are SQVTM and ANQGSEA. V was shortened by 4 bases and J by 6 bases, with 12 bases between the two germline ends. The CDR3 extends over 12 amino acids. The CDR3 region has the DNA TGCAGCGTTGTTCAGGGTAAGGCTGAAGCTTTCTTT. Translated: CSVVQGKAEAFF.

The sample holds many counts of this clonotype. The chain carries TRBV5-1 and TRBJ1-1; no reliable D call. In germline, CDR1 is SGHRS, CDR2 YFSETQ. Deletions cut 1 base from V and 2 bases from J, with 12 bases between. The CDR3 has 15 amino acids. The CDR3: CASSLSPIQNTEAFF. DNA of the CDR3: TGCGCCAGCAGCTTGTCTCCTATACAAAACACTGAAGCTTTCTTT.

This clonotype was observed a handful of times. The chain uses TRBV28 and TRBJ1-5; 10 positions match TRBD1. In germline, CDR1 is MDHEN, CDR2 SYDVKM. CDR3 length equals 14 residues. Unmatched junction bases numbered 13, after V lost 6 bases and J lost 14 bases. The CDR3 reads CASSLWPGQGNKHF. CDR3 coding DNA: TGTGCCAGCAGCCTCTGGCCGGGACAGGGGAACAAGCATTTT.

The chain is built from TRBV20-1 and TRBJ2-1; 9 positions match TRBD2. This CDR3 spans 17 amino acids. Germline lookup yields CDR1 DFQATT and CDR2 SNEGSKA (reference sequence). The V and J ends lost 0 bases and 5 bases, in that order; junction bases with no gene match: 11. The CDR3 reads CSARDHLASGKDNEQFF. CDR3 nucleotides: TGCAGTGCTAGAGACCACCTAGCTAGCGGGAAGGACAATGAGCAGTTCTTC.

CDR3: CASSLSIRTGDSYEQYF. DNA for the CDR3: TGTGCCAGCAGCTTATCGATTCGGACAGGGGACTCCTACGAGCAGTACTTC. The chain has TRBV5-5 and TRBJ2-7; 9 bases agree with TRBD1. The ends lost 2 bases at V and 0 bases at J; junction bases unmatched: 9. Germline lookup yields CDR1 SGHKS and CDR2 YYEKEE (reference sequence). The CDR3 extends over 17 amino acids.

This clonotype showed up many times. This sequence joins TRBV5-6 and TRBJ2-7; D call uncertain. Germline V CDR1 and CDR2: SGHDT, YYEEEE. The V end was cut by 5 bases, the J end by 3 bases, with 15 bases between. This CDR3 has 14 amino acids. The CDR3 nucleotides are TGTGCCAGCAGTAGGCAAGCCACCGTCTACGAGCAGTACGTC. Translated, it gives CASSRQATVYEQYV.

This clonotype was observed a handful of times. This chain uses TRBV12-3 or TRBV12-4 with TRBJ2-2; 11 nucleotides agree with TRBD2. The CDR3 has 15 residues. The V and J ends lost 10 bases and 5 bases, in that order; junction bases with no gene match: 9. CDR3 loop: CATRTGTSGTGELFF. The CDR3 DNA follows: TGTGCCACCAGGACCGGGACTAGCGGAACCGGGGAGCTGTTTTTT.

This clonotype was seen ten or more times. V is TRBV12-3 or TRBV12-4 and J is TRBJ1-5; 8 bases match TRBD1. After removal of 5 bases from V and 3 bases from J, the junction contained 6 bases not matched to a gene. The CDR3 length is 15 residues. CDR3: CASSPGQGTNQPQHF. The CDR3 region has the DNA TGTGCCAGCAGTCCAGGACAGGGAACCAATCAGCCCCAGCATTTT.

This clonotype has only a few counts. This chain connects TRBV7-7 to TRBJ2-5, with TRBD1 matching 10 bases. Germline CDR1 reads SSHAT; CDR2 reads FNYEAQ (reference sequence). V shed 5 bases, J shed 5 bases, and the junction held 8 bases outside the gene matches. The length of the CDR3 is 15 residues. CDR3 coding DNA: TGTGCCAGCAGCCCCAGACAGGGGGCATGGGAGACCCAGTACTTC. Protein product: CASSPRQGAWETQYF. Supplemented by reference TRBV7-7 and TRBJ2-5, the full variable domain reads GAGVSQSPRYKVTKRGQDVTLRCDPISSHATLYWYQQALGQGPEFLTYFNYEAQPDKSGLPSDRFSAERPEGSISTLTIQRTEQRDSAMYRCASSPRQGAWETQYFGPGTRLLVL.

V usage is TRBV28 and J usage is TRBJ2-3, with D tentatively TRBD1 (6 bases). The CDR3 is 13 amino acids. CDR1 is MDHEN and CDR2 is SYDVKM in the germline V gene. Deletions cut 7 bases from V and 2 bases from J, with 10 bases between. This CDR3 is CASMTGDTDTQYF. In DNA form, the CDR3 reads TGTGCCAGCATGACAGGCGACACAGATACGCAGTATTTT.

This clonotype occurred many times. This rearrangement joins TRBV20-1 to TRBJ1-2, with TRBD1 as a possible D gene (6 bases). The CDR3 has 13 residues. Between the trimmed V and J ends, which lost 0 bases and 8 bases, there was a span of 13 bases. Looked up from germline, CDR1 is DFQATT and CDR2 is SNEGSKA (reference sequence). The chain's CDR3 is CSAREGGHSGYTF. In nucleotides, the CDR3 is TGCAGTGCTAGAGAGGGGGGACATTCAGGCTACACCTTC.

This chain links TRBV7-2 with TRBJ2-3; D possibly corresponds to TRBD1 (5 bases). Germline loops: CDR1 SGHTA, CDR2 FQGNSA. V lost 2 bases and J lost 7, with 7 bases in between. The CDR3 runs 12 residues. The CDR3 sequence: CASSLQGNTQYF. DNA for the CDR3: TGTGCCAGCAGCTTACAGGGTAATACGCAGTATTTT.

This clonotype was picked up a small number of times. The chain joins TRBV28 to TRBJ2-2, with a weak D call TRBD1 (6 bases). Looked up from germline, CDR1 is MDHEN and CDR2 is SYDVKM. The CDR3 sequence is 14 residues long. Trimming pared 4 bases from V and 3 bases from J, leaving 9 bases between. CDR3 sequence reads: CASSWGRDTGELFF. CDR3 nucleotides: TGTGCCAGCAGTTGGGGGCGTGACACCGGGGAGCTGTTTTTT.

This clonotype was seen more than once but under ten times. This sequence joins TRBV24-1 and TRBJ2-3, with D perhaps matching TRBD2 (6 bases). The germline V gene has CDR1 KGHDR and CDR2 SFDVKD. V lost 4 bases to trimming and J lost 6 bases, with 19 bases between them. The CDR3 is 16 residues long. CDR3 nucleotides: TGTGCCACCAGTGAAGCCCCGGGACTCTCAGGGGATACGCAGTATTTT. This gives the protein CATSEAPGLSGDTQYF.

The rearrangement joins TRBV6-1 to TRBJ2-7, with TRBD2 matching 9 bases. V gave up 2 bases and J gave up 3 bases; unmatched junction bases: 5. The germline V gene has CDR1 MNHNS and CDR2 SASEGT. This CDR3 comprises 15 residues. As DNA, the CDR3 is TGTGCCAGCAGTGAATCGCCTAGCGGGAACTACGAGCAGTACTTC. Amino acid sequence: CASSESPSGNYEQYF.

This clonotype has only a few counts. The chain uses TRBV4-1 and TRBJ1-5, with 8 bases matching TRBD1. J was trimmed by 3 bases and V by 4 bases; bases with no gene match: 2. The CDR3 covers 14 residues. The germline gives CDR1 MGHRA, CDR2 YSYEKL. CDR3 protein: CASSPDRVNQPQHF. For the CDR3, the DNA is TGCGCCAGCAGCCCGGACAGGGTCAATCAGCCCCAGCATTTT.

This CDR3 reads CSSSTGDSLNIQYF. DNA for the CDR3: TGCAGTTCCTCGACAGGAGACTCTCTAAACATTCAGTACTTC. The chain couples TRBV20-1 to TRBJ2-4; perhaps TRBD1 as D (6 bases). CDR3 length: 14 residues. Trimming removed 8 bases from V and 6 bases from J, with 20 bases in between. Germline V gene lookup returns CDR1 DFQATT and CDR2 SNEGSKA (reference sequence).

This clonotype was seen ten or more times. The CDR3: CTYAASGTSTDTQYF. Here the CDR3 DNA reads TGCACCTACGCTGCATCGGGAACTAGCACAGATACGCAGTATTTT. The chain combines TRBV29-1 with TRBJ2-3; possibly TRBD2 for D (5 bases). The CDR3 runs to 15 residues. Germline V gene sequence: CDR1 SQVTM, CDR2 ANQGSEA.

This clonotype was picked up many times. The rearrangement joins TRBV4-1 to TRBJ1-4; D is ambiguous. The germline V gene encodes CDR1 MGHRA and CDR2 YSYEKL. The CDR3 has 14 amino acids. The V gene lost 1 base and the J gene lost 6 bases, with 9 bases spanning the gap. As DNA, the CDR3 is TGCGCCAGCAGCCAAGGTACTTCATATGAAAAACTGTTTTTT. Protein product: CASSQGTSYEKLFF.

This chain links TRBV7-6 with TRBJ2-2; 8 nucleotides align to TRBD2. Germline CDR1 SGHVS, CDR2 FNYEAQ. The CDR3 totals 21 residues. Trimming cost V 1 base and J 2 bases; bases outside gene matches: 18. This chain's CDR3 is CASSLDLWFPGGGSNTGELFF. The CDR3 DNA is TGTGCCAGCAGCTTAGATCTTTGGTTCCCGGGGGGGGGCTCAAACACCGGGGAGCTGTTTTTT.